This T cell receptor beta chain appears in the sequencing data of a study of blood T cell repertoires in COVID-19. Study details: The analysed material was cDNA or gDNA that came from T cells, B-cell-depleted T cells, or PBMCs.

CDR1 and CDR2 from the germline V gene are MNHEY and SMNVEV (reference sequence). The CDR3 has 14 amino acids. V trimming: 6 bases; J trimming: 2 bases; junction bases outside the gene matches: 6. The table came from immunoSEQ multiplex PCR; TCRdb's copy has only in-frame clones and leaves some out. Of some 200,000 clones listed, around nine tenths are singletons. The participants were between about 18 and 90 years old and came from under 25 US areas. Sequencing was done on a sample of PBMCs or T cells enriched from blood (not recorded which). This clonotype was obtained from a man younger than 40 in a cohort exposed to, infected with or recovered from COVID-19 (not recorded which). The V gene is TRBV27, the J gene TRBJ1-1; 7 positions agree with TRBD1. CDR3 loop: CASRLTGTNTEAFF. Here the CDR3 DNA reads TGTGCCAGCAGGTTGACAGGGACTAACACTGAAGCTTTCTTT.